This TCR beta chain was recorded in a study of T cell repertoires in cytomegalovirus infection. Across the whole study: An indication of both CMV infection and matching HLA type came from public TCR beta signatures.

TCRdb redid the calling of the reads with MiXCR, one entry per CDR3 protein. Counted here are around 430,000 distinct CDR3 sequences, under 55% occurring once; the ten biggest clones make up 35% to 50%. Germline lookup yields CDR1 SGHVS and CDR2 FQNEAQ. Trimming took 5 bases from V and 4 from J; bases not matched to a gene: 9. The CDR3 covers 16 residues. This clonotype has more than one count but fewer than ten. Antigen: not known. This sequence originates from a human donor in good health (CMV status not recorded). Some clones in this sample may be carry-over from other donors' samples. The chain has TRBV7-8 and TRBJ1-5; 9 bases fit TRBD1. The sample here was cultured PBMCs, taken from culture after CMV antigen stimulation. The CDR3: CASSHWTGDGNQPQHF. As DNA, the CDR3 is TGTGCCAGCAGCCATTGGACAGGGGATGGGAATCAGCCCCAGCATTTT. The full variable domain, in which reference TRBV7-8 and TRBJ1-5 provide the parts outside the CDR3, is GAGVSQSPRYKVAKRGQDVALRCDPISGHVSLFWYQQALGQGPEFLTYFQNEAQLDKSGLPSDRFFAERPEGSVSTLKIQRTQQEDSAVYLCASSHWTGDGNQPQHFGDGTRLSIL.